This TCR beta chain is from a study of early T cells in non-severe SARS-CoV-2 infection. About the study: The study sequenced bulk RNA from unsorted whole blood, with chains unpaired. Study-level findings and limits: In VDJdb matching, anti-spike CD8 responses were favored while private and CD4 specificities went missing.

This clonotype was recorded at least ten times. Its antigen is unidentified. The CDR3 length is 13 residues. Germline CDR1 reads GTSNPN; CDR2 reads SVGIG (reference sequence). Trimming cost V 0 bases and J 1 base, with 6 bases left between them. Unique molecular identifiers (one per individual cDNA molecule) were attached. MiXCR was run by TCRdb on the 5' RACE reads, yielding one entry per CDR3 protein. Among 45,000 to 50,000 distinct CDR3 sequences listed, under 7.5% were seen once. This specimen consisted of whole blood, obtained at baseline. The chain carries TRBV30 and TRBJ1-1; TRBD1 is a possible D gene (5 bases). This TCR came from an adult who was a healthcare worker with PCR-confirmed SARS-CoV-2 infection or an uninfected control (not recorded which). CDR3 sequence: CAWSVRGNTEAFF. CDR3 DNA: TGTGCCTGGAGTGTGAGGGGGAACACTGAAGCTTTCTTT. The whole variable domain, remainder taken from reference TRBV30 and TRBJ1-1, is SQTIHQWPATLVQPVGSPLSLECTVEGTSNPNLYWYRQAAGRGLQLLFYSVGIGQISSEVPQNLSASRPQDRQFILSSKKLLLSDSGFYLCAWSVRGNTEAFFGQGTRLTVV.